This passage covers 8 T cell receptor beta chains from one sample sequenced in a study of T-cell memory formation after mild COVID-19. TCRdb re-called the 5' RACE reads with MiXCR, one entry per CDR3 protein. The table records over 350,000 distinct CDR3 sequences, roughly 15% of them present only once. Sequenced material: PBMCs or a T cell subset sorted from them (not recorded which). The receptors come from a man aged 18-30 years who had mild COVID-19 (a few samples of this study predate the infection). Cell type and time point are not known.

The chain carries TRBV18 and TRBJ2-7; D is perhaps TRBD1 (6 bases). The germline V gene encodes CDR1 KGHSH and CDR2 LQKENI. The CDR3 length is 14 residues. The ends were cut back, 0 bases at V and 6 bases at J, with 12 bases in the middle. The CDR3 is CASSPPDSPFEQYF. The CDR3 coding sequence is TGTGCCAGCTCACCACCGGACAGTCCTTTCGAGCAGTACTTC. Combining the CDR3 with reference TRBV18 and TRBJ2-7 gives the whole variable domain NAGVMQNPRHLVRRRGQEARLRCSPMKGHSHVYWYRQLPEEGLKFMVYLQKENIIDESGMPKERFSAEFPKEGPSILRIQQVVRGDSAAYFCASSPPDSPFEQYFGPGTRLTVT.

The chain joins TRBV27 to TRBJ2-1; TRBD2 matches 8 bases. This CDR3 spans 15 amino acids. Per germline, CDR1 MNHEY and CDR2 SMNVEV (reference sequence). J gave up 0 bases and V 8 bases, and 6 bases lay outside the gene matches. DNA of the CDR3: TGTGCCAGCGCGGAAGGGACTAGCTCCTACAATGAGCAGTTCTTC. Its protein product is CASAEGTSSYNEQFF.

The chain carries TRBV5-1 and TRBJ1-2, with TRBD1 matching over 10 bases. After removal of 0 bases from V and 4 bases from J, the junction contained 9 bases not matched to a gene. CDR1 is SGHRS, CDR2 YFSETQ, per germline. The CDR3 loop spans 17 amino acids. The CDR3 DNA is TGCGCCAGCAGCTTGGATTCCGGGACAGGGGTCGGCTATGGCTACACCTTC. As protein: CASSLDSGTGVGYGYTF.

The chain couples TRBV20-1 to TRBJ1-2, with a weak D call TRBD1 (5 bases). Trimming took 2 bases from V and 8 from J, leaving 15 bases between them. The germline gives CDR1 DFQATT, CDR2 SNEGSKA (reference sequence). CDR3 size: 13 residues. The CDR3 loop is CSARTGTANGYTF. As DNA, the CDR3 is TGCAGTGCTAGAACCGGGACGGCGAACGGCTACACCTTC.

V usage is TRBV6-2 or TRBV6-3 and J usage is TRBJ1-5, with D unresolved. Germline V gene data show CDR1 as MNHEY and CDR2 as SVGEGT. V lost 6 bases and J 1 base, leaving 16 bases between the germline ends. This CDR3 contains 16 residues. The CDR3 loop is CASSKGPRESNQPQHF. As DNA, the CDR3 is TGTGCCAGCAGCAAAGGGCCCCGGGAAAGCAATCAGCCCCAGCATTTT.

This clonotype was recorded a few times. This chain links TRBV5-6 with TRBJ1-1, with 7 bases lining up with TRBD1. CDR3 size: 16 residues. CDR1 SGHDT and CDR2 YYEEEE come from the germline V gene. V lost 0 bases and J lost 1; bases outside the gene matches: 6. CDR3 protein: CASSLEARGSNTEAFF. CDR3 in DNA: TGTGCCAGCAGCTTGGAGGCCAGGGGGTCGAACACTGAAGCTTTCTTT. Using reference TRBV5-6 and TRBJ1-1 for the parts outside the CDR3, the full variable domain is DAGVTQSPTHLIKTRGQQVTLRCSPKSGHDTVSWYQQALGQGPQFIFQYYEEEERQRGNFPDRFSGHQFPNYSSELNVNALLLGDSALYLCASSLEARGSNTEAFFGQGTRLTVV.

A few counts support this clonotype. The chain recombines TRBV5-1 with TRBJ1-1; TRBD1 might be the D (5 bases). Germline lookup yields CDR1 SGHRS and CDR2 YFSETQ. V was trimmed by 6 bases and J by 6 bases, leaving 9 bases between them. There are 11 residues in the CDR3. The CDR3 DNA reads TGCGCCAGCATCGGGACGTCTGAAGCTTTCTTT. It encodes CASIGTSEAFF.

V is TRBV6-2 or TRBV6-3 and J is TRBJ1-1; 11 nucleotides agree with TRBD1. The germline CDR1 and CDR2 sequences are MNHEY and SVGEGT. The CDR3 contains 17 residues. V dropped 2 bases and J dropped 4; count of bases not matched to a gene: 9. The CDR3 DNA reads TGTGCCAGCAGTTACAGAATGGACAGGGGGCTGAGCACTGAAGCTTTCTTT. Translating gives CASSYRMDRGLSTEAFF.